This record looks at one TCR beta chain sequence and its context. The data belong to a study of T-cell memory formation after mild COVID-19. With V trimmed by 4 bases and J by 4 bases, 7 bases remained unmatched. This CDR3 region has 14 residues. Germline CDR1 reads GTSNPN; CDR2 reads SVGIG (reference sequence). TCRdb fed the 5' RACE reads into MiXCR, producing one record per CDR3 protein. The sample lists about 100,000 distinct CDR3 sequences, 15% to 20% occurring once. This chain joins TRBV30 and TRBJ2-7, with 10 nucleotides matching TRBD1. The sample was PBMCs or a T cell subset sorted from them (not recorded which). This TCR derives from a man between 18 and 35 years old who had mild COVID-19 (a few samples of this study predate the infection). Cell type and time point are not known. Here the CDR3 DNA reads TGTGCCTGGACTAGGACAGGGGGGTTATACGAGCAGTACTTC. This translates into CAWTRTGGLYEQYF.